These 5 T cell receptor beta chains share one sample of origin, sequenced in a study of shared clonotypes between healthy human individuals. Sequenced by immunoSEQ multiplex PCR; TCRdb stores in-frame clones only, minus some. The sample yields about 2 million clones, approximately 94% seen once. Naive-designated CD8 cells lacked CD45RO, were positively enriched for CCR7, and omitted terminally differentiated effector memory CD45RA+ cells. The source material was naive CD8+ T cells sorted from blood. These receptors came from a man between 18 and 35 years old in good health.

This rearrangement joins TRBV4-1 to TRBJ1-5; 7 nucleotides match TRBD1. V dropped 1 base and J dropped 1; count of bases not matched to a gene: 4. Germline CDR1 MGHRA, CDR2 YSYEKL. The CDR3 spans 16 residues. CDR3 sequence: CASSQVGQTSNQPQHF. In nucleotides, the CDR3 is TGCGCCAGCAGCCAAGTGGGACAGACAAGCAATCAGCCCCAGCATTTT.

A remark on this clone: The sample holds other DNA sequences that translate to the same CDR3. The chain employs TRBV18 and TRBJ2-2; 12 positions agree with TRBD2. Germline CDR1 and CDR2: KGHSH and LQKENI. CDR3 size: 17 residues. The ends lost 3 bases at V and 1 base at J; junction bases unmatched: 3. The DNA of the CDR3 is TGTGCCAGCTCACCGAGGACTAGCGGGGTGAACACCGGGGAGCTGTTTTTT. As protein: CASSPRTSGVNTGELFF.

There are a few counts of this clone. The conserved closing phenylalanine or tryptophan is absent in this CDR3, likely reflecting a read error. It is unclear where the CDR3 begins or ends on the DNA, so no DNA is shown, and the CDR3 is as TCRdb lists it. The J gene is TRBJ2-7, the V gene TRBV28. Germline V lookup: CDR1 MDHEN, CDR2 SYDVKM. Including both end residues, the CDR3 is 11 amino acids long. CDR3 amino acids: CASSLHGTALP.

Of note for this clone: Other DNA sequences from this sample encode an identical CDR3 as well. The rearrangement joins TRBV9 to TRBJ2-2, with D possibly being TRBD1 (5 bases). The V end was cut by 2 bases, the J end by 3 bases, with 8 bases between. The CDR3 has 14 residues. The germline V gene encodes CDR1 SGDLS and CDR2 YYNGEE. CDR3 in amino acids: CASSVQGDTGELFF. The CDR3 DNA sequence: TGTGCCAGCAGCGTCCAGGGTGACACCGGGGAGCTGTTTTTT.

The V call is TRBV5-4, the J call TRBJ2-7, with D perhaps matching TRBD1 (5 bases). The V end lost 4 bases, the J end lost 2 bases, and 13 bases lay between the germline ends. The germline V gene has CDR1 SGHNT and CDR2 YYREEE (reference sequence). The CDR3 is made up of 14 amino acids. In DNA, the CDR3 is TGTGCCAGCAGCCCTAAGGGGTCCGCCTACGAGCAGTACTTC. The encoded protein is CASSPKGSAYEQYF.